These 3 T cell receptor beta chains were sequenced from one sample in a study of blood T cell repertoires in COVID-19. Generated by immunoSEQ multiplex PCR, the TCRdb table keeps only in-frame clones and is missing some. The sample has approximately 150,000 clones, approximately 88% seen once. Sequences were obtained from peripheral blood. The receptors derive from a human donor in a cohort sampled during active COVID-19.

J is TRBJ2-1 and V is TRBV30, with TRBD1 matching 12 bases. CDR3 size: 14 residues. V was clipped by 5 bases and J by 7 bases; unmatched bases: 6. Germline CDR1 GTSNPN, CDR2 SVGIG (reference sequence). The chain's CDR3 is CAWGGQGAGNEQFF. As DNA, the CDR3 is TGTGCCTGGGGGGGACAGGGGGCAGGGAATGAGCAGTTCTTC. Using reference TRBV30 and TRBJ2-1 for the parts outside the CDR3, the full variable domain is SQTIHQWPATLVQPVGSPLSLECTVEGTSNPNLYWYRQAAGRGLQLLFYSVGIGQISSEVPQNLSASRPQDRQFILSSKKLLLSDSGFYLCAWGGQGAGNEQFFGPGTRLTVL.

This rearrangement joins TRBV25-1 to TRBJ1-2, with 8 bases matching TRBD1. Trimming removed 6 bases from V and 3 bases from J; junction bases left unmatched: 12. The CDR3 has 16 residues. Germline lookup yields CDR1 MGHDK and CDR2 SYGVNS. The DNA of the CDR3 is TGTGCCAGCAGACAGACAGGGGAGAACGGAGACTATGGCTACACCTTC. As protein: CASRQTGENGDYGYTF.

This clone was detected only once. The chain combines TRBV28 with TRBJ2-7; 7 nucleotides line up with TRBD1. The CDR3 has 15 residues. Per the germline V gene, CDR1 is MDHEN and CDR2 is SYDVKM. V shed 6 bases, J shed 0 bases, and the junction held 8 bases outside the gene matches. CDR3 in DNA: TGTGCCAGCAGCCCCGGACAGGCTCTCTCCTACGAGCAGTACTTC. Protein sequence: CASSPGQALSYEQYF.